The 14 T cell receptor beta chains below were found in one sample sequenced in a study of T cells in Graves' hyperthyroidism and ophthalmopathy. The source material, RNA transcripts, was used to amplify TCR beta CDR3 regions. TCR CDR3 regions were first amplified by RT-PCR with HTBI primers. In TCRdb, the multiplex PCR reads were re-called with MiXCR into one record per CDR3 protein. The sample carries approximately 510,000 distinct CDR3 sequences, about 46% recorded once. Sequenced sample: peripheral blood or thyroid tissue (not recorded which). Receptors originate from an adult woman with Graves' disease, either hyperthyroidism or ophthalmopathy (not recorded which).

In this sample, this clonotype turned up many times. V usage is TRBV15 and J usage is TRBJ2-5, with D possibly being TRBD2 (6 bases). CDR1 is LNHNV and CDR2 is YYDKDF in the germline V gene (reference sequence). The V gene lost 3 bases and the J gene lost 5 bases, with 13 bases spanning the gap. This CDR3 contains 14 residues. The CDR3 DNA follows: TGTGCCACCAGCAGGCAGCCGGGGAGGGAGACCCAGTACTTC. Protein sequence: CATSRQPGRETQYF. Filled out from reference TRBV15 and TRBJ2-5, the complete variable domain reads DAMVIQNPRYQVTQFGKPVTLSCSQTLNHNVMYWYQQKSSQAPKLLFHYYDKDFNNEADTPDNFQSRRPNTSFCFLDIRSPGLGDTAMYLCATSRQPGRETQYFGPGTRLLVL.

As DNA, the CDR3 is TGTGCCAGCAGCCAAGCGGGGGAGCAGCAGCCCCAGCATTTT. It yields the protein CASSQAGEQQPQHF. The chain has TRBV14 and TRBJ1-5; D is possibly TRBD1 (5 bases). The V end was cut by 1 base, the J end by 7 bases, with 11 bases between. Germline V gene data show CDR1 as SGHDN and CDR2 as FVKESK. This CDR3 is 14 amino acids long.

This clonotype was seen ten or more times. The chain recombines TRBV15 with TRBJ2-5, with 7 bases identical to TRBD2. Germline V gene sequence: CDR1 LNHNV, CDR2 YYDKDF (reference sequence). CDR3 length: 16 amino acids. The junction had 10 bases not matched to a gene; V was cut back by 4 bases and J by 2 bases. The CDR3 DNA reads TGTGCCACCAGCACAGGGAAGACTAGCCAACAAGAGACCCAGTACTTC. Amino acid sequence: CATSTGKTSQQETQYF.

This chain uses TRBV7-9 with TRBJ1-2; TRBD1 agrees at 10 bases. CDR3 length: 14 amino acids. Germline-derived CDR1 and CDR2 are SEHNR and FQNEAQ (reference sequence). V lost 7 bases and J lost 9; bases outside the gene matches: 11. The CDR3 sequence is CASIARGTGDRYTF. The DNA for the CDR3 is TGTGCCAGCATAGCCAGGGGGACAGGGGATCGCTACACCTTC.

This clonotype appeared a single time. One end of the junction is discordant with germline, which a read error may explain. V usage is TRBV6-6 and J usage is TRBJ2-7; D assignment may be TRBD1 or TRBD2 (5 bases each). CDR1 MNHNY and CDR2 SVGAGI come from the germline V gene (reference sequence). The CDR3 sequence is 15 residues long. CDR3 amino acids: CASKARGAKSGELYF. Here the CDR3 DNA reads TGTGCCAGCAAGGCGAGAGGGGCGAAGTCCGGGGAGCTGTACTTC.

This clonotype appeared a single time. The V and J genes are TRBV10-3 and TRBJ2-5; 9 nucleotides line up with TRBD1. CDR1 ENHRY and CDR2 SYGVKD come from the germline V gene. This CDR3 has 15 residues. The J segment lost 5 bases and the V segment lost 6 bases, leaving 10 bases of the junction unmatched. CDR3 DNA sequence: TGTGCCATCAGCGGTTATACAGGGGGCTGGGAGACCCAGTACTTC. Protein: CAISGYTGGWETQYF.

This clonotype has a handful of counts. The CDR3 loop is CAISEMGLSEQYF. CDR3 in DNA: TGTGCCATCAGTGAGATGGGGCTCAGCGAGCAGTACTTC. This chain links TRBV10-3 with TRBJ2-7, with a tentative D call TRBD1 (5 bases). Germline values: CDR1 ENHRY, CDR2 SYGVKD. The CDR3 is 13 residues long. Between the trimmed V and J ends, which lost 2 bases and 6 bases, there was a span of 11 bases.

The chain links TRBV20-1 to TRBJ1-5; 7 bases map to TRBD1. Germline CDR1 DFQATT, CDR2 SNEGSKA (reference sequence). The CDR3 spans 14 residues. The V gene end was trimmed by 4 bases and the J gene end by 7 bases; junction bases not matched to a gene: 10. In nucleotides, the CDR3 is TGCAGTGCTAAACAGGGGCTAGGCGAGCAGCCCCAGCATTTT. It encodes CSAKQGLGEQPQHF.

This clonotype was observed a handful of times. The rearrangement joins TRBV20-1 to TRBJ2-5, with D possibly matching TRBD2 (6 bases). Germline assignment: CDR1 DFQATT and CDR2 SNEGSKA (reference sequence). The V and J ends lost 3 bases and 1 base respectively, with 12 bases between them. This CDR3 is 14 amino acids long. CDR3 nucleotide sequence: TGCAGTGCTAGGATAGCGGCCACCCAAGAGACCCAGTACTTC. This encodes CSARIAATQETQYF.

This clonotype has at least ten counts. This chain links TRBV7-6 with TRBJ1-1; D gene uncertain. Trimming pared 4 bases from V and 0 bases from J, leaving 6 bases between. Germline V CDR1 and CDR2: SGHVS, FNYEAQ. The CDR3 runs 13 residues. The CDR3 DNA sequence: TGTGCCAGCAGCTATACGATGAACACTGAAGCTTTCTTT. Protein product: CASSYTMNTEAFF.

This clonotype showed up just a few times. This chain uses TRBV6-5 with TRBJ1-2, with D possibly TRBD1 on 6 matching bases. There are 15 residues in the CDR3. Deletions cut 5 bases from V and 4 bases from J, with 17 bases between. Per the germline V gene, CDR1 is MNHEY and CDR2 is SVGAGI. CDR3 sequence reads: CASSNNRAMTYGYTF. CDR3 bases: TGTGCCAGCAGTAATAACAGGGCCATGACCTATGGCTACACCTTC.

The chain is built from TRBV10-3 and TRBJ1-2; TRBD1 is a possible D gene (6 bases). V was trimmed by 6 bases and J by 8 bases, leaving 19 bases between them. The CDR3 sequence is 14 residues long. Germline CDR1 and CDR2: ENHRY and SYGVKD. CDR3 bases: TGTGCCATCAGCCAGGACAGTCCTCTAAAAGGCTACACCTTC. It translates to CAISQDSPLKGYTF.

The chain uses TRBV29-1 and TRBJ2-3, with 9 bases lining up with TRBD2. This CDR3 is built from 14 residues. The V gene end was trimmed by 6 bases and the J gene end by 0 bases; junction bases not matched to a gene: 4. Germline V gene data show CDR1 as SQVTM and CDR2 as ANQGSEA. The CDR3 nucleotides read TGCAGCGTGGCTAGCGGGGTGAGCACAGATACGCAGTATTTT. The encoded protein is CSVASGVSTDTQYF.

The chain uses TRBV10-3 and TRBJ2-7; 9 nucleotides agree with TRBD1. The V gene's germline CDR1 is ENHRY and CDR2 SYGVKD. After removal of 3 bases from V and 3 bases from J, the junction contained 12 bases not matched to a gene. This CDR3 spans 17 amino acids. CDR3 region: CAISDPSGTGKSYEQYF. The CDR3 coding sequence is TGTGCCATCAGTGACCCTTCTGGGACAGGGAAAAGCTACGAGCAGTACTTC.